The 10 T cell receptor beta chains in this list originate from one sample, sequenced in a study of CD8 T cells in Susac syndrome (dated by TCRdb to about 2019). Library preparation was by the immunoSEQ multiplex PCR assay. RNA was extracted using the RNeasy kit, and roughly 0.45 to 1 ug of the RNA was reverse transcribed with random hexamers. The raw public reads went through TCRdb reprocessing: fastp at Q25, MiXCR clone calling, in-frame beta chains kept. Identical CDR3 protein sequences are pooled into one entry, listed with their most common genes and DNA. This sample holds some 110,000 distinct CDR3 sequences; around 94% were observed only once. Together, the top ten hold more than 0.075% of the sample. Sequenced sample: CD4+ T cells from PBMCs. These receptors were taken from a human donor in good health.

The J gene is TRBJ2-7, the V gene TRBV6-6; a weak D match, TRBD2 (5 bases). This CDR3 contains 14 residues. V was trimmed by 6 bases and J by 1 base, leaving 13 bases between them. CDR1 is MNHNY, CDR2 SVGAGI, per germline (reference sequence). The CDR3 loop is CASRPGGSSYEQYF. The CDR3 nucleotides read TGTGCCAGCAGGCCCGGCGGGTCGTCCTACGAGCAGTACTTC.

The chain couples TRBV5-1 to TRBJ2-1; TRBD2 matches at 7 bases. After removal of 1 base from V and 1 base from J, the junction contained 5 bases not matched to a gene. This CDR3 is 16 amino acids long. Germline V gene sequence: CDR1 SGHRS, CDR2 YFSETQ. The CDR3 sequence is CASSLSGTGSYNEQFF. Here the CDR3 DNA reads TGCGCCAGCAGCTTGAGCGGGACTGGATCCTACAATGAGCAGTTCTTC.

The chain employs TRBV7-9 and TRBJ2-3, with 8 bases fitting TRBD2. The germline V gene has CDR1 SEHNR and CDR2 FQNEAQ (reference sequence). CDR3 length equals 14 residues. The trim removed 8 bases at V and 3 bases at J, leaving 7 bases unmatched. The CDR3 DNA sequence: TGTGCCAGCCCCGAGCGGGAGAGGACAGATACGCAGTATTTT. This gives the protein CASPERERTDTQYF.

The V and J genes are TRBV4-2 and TRBJ2-5; 10 nucleotides agree with TRBD2. V dropped 2 bases and J dropped 13; count of bases not matched to a gene: 7. The CDR3 loop spans 13 amino acids. Per germline, CDR1 LGHNA and CDR2 YNFKEQ. CDR3 region: CASSQTGTSVGYF. CDR3 in DNA: TGTGCCAGCAGCCAAACCGGGACTAGCGTCGGGTACTTC.

V is TRBV29-1 and J is TRBJ2-1; D gene unclear. Germline V gives CDR1 SQVTM, CDR2 ANQGSEA. Trimming removed 7 bases at V and 5 bases at J, with 21 bases between. There are 15 residues in the CDR3. DNA for the CDR3: TGCAGCGGTAACACCCGGAACCTCCCCAACAATGAGCAGTTCTTC. Translating gives CSGNTRNLPNNEQFF.

The chain couples TRBV5-1 to TRBJ1-5; D remains unclear. Trimming pared 1 base from V and 7 bases from J, leaving 9 bases between. This CDR3 is 13 amino acids long. Germline V gene sequence: CDR1 SGHRS, CDR2 YFSETQ. CDR3 sequence: CASSLMGSQPQHF. Written as DNA, the CDR3 is TGCGCCAGCAGCTTGATGGGTAGCCAGCCCCAGCATTTT.

J is TRBJ2-7 and V is TRBV18, with a tentative D call TRBD2 (5 bases). The V gene lost 1 base and the J gene lost 2 bases, with 12 bases spanning the gap. Germline assignment: CDR1 KGHSH and CDR2 LQKENI. The CDR3 contains 15 residues. Here the CDR3 DNA reads TGTGCCAGCTCACCACAGGGAGCGGCAACCTACGAGCAGTACTTC. This sequence encodes CASSPQGAATYEQYF. Using reference TRBV18 and TRBJ2-7 for the parts outside the CDR3, the full variable domain is NAGVMQNPRHLVRRRGQEARLRCSPMKGHSHVYWYRQLPEEGLKFMVYLQKENIIDESGMPKERFSAEFPKEGPSILRIQQVVRGDSAAYFCASSPQGAATYEQYFGPGTRLTVT.

The V call is TRBV20-1, the J call TRBJ2-4; 11 nucleotides match TRBD1. Germline-derived CDR1 and CDR2 are DFQATT and SNEGSKA (reference sequence). V dropped 5 bases and J dropped 1; count of bases not matched to a gene: 4. CDR3 length: 15 amino acids. In nucleotides, the CDR3 is TGCAGTGCTGGACAGGGGGCACTGGCCAAAAACATTCAGTACTTC. It yields the protein CSAGQGALAKNIQYF.

The chain carries TRBV7-2 and TRBJ2-5; TRBD1 might be the D (6 bases). The CDR3 is made up of 15 amino acids. Germline values: CDR1 SGHTA, CDR2 FQGNSA. Trimming took off 3 bases at V and 5 bases at J, with 16 bases between the two ends. Here the CDR3 DNA reads TGTGCCAGCAGCTTTCCAGGACAGCGACCGGAGACCCAGTACTTC. Its protein product is CASSFPGQRPETQYF.

CDR3: CSGRQDYEQYF. DNA for the CDR3: TGCAGCGGGAGACAGGATTACGAGCAGTACTTC. J is TRBJ2-7 and V is TRBV29-1, with TRBD1 as a possible D gene (6 bases). Germline V gene lookup returns CDR1 SQVTM and CDR2 ANQGSEA. Trimming removed 7 bases from V and 4 bases from J, with 11 bases in between. The CDR3 loop spans 11 amino acids.